Described below is a single T cell receptor beta chain sequence and its context. Its target is not known. Sequencing used immunoSEQ multiplex PCR; TCRdb keeps in-frame clones, though not all of them. This table holds roughly 850,000 clones, around 96% found once. The data were taken from a study of shared clonotypes between healthy human individuals. Regarding the study as a whole: Non-shared clonotypes had lower generation probabilities than clonotypes shared by all four sorted-subset donors.

This CDR3 spans 15 amino acids. Germline V gives CDR1 MGHRA, CDR2 YSYEKL. Trimming left V 4 bases short and J 1 base short, with 14 bases between. CD45RO-negative, CCR7-positively selected cells formed the naive CD8 fraction, excluding terminally differentiated effector memory CD45RA+ cells. This TCR was sampled from a man aged 25 to 40 in good health. V and J are TRBV4-1 and TRBJ2-7, with unresolved D. Sequencing was carried out using naive CD8+ T cells sorted from blood. CDR3: CASSPSVAASYEQYF. The CDR3 DNA sequence: TGCGCCAGCAGCCCGTCAGTGGCAGCATCCTACGAGCAGTACTTC.